The present T cell receptor (beta chain) was sequenced within a study of T cells in Graves' hyperthyroidism and ophthalmopathy. Broader study findings: From stable hyperthyroidism, ophthalmopathy was separated by a 13 V-J model.

Losses at the gene ends were 4 bases for V and 2 bases for J; bases not matched to a gene: 5. Germline CDR1 reads SEHNR; CDR2 reads FQNEAQ (reference sequence). CDR3 size: 16 residues. Concerning this clonotype itself: Its antigen is as yet unknown.

TCR beta CDR3 sequences were amplified from RNA transcripts. A set of HTBI primers served as the primers for a first-round RT-PCR of the TCR CDR3. Using its own MiXCR run on the multiplex PCR reads, TCRdb lists one record per CDR3 protein. The sample gives about 300,000 distinct CDR3 sequences, 16% of which show up once; roughly 31% is in the top ten. The specimen was blood. This chain links TRBV7-9 with TRBJ2-3; TRBD2 agrees at 11 bases. This clonotype originated in a man aged 30-40 years with Graves' hyperthyroidism. For the CDR3, the DNA is TGTGCCAGCAGCTCGGGACTAGCGGAATACACAGATACGCAGTATTTT. It encodes CASSSGLAEYTDTQYF.